These 23 T cell receptor beta chains were sequenced from one sample in a study of T cell repertoires in cytomegalovirus infection. TCRdb ran MiXCR on the reads and lists one entry per CDR3 protein. The table has 500,000 or so distinct CDR3 sequences, about 15% seen once; the top ten hold roughly a quarter. Sequenced input: CD8+ T cells from PBMCs. These TCRs come from a human donor in good health (CMV status not recorded). Some clones in this sample may be carry-over from other donors' samples.

The rearrangement uses TRBV29-1 and TRBJ2-1; TRBD2 agrees at 7 bases. CDR3 length: 14 amino acids. Trimming at V came to 0 bases and at J to 4 bases, leaving 3 bases not matched to a gene. The germline gives CDR1 SQVTM, CDR2 ANQGSEA. CDR3 coding DNA: TGCAGCGTTGAAGAGCGGGGGATTTACAATGAGCAGTTCTTC. Translation gives CSVEERGIYNEQFF.

The rearrangement uses TRBV9 and TRBJ2-2, with D uncertain. Germline V CDR1 and CDR2: SGDLS, YYNGEE. The CDR3 runs to 15 residues. Between the trimmed V and J ends, which lost 0 bases and 4 bases, there was a span of 10 bases. CDR3 residues: CASSVEAEVTGELFF. The CDR3 DNA reads TGTGCCAGCAGCGTAGAGGCAGAAGTCACCGGGGAGCTGTTTTTT. The entire variable domain, with the rest obtained from reference TRBV9 and TRBJ2-2, is as follows: DSGVTQTPKHLITATGQRVTLRCSPRSGDLSVYWYQQSLDQGLQFLIQYYNGEERAKGNILERFSAQQFPDLHSELNLSSLELGDSALYFCASSVEAEVTGELFFGEGSRLTVL.

This chain uses TRBV19 with TRBJ1-1; weak D call: TRBD1 (5 bases). The CDR3 length is 17 residues. Germline values: CDR1 LNHDA, CDR2 SQIVND (reference sequence). V was shortened by 7 bases and J by 3 bases, with 24 bases between the two germline ends. The CDR3 loop reads CASTNIVRRGIDTEAFF. The DNA of the CDR3 is TGTGCCAGTACCAACATTGTTCGACGGGGCATAGACACTGAAGCTTTCTTT.

This clonotype was seen many times. V usage is TRBV4-1 and J usage is TRBJ1-1; D might be TRBD1 (6 bases). Germline V CDR1 and CDR2: MGHRA, YSYEKL. The CDR3 loop spans 16 amino acids. Trimming removed 0 bases from V and 1 base from J, with 12 bases in between. The CDR3 sequence is CASSQDWDKKNTEAFF. The CDR3 DNA sequence: TGCGCCAGCAGCCAAGATTGGGACAAGAAGAACACTGAAGCTTTCTTT.

Only a few counts were recorded for this clonotype. This chain joins TRBV19 and TRBJ2-1, with D perhaps being TRBD1 or TRBD2 (5 bases each). In germline, CDR1 is LNHDA, CDR2 SQIVND (reference sequence). The CDR3 is 16 amino acids. The V gene lost 4 bases and the J gene lost 2 bases, with 15 bases spanning the gap. The CDR3 nucleotides are TGTGCCAGTAGTACCGCCCGACCGGGGCCCTACAATGAGCAGTTCTTC. This encodes CASSTARPGPYNEQFF.

The rearrangement uses TRBV30 and TRBJ2-7; a weak D match, TRBD1 (5 bases). Germline V gene sequence: CDR1 GTSNPN, CDR2 SVGIG (reference sequence). The CDR3 is 16 residues long. The germline V and J ends were trimmed by 1 base and 2 bases, with 18 bases remaining between them. In nucleotides, the CDR3 is TGTGCCTGGAGTGATACTATGACAGCCAATACCTACGAGCAGTACTTC. Amino acid sequence: CAWSDTMTANTYEQYF.

This clonotype was picked up a small number of times. J is TRBJ1-2 and V is TRBV6-5; D gene ambiguous. The V end was cut by 2 bases, the J end by 7 bases, with 14 bases between. The CDR3 is 14 residues long. Germline V lookup: CDR1 MNHEY, CDR2 SVGAGI. CDR3 region: CASSYGSHTRGYTF. For the CDR3, the DNA is TGTGCCAGCAGTTACGGATCTCATACGCGTGGCTACACCTTC.

As concerns this clonotype: Germline and junction disagree at one end, which may indicate a read error. The rearrangement links TRBV15 to TRBJ2-3, with 11 bases that match TRBD2. CDR1 LNHNV and CDR2 YYDKDF come from the germline V gene (reference sequence). The CDR3 sequence is 15 residues long. The CDR3 loop reads CAASIAGGVGDTQYF. CDR3 DNA: TGTGCCGCCAGCATAGCGGGAGGGGTTGGAGATACGCAGTATTTT.

V gene TRBV6-6 combines with J gene TRBJ1-4; D gene ambiguous. Trimming took off 6 bases at V and 5 bases at J, with 16 bases between the two ends. CDR1 and CDR2 (germline): MNHNY, SVGAGI (reference sequence). This CDR3 contains 15 residues. CDR3 sequence: CASSLDGGLNEKLFF. As DNA, the CDR3 is TGTGCCAGCAGCCTCGACGGAGGATTAAATGAAAAACTGTTTTTT.

This clonotype was counted between two and nine times. CDR3 residues: CASSNRKRDGTDTQYF. The CDR3 nucleotides read TGTGCCAGTAGTAATCGAAAGCGGGACGGCACAGATACGCAGTATTTT. The chain carries TRBV19 and TRBJ2-3, with TRBD2 matching over 7 bases. CDR1 is LNHDA and CDR2 is SQIVND in the germline V gene (reference sequence). V dropped 4 bases and J dropped 1; count of bases not matched to a gene: 8. The CDR3 sequence is 16 residues long.

This clonotype was counted only a few times. The V and J genes are TRBV11-2 and TRBJ2-3; 7 bases fit TRBD1. The CDR3 totals 16 residues. Germline V gene lookup returns CDR1 SGHAT and CDR2 FQNNGV. V trimming: 1 base; J trimming: 5 bases; junction bases outside the gene matches: 9. The CDR3 DNA reads TGTGCCAGCAGCTTAGTTCAAGGGGGCCAGTTAGATACGCAGTATTTT. It is translated as CASSLVQGGQLDTQYF.

This chain joins TRBV2 and TRBJ2-7; TRBD2 matches at 7 bases. CDR1 SNHLY and CDR2 FYNNEI come from the germline V gene. This CDR3 spans 13 amino acids. Trimming at V came to 5 bases and at J to 3 bases, leaving 4 bases not matched to a gene. The CDR3 protein is CASSNLAGYEQYF. CDR3 bases: TGTGCCAGCAGTAACTTAGCGGGCTACGAGCAGTACTTC.

This rearrangement joins TRBV29-1 to TRBJ2-7; the D gene could be TRBD1 or TRBD2 (5 bases each). CDR1 SQVTM and CDR2 ANQGSEA come from the germline V gene. The CDR3 has 13 amino acids. Trimming pared 3 bases from V and 7 bases from J, leaving 16 bases between. The CDR3 nucleotides read TGCAGCGTTGACGTAGGGGTAGGGAGAGAGCAGTACTTC. Translation gives CSVDVGVGREQYF.

The chain is built from TRBV30 and TRBJ2-3; tentatively, D is TRBD1 or TRBD2 (5 bases each). The CDR3 length is 14 residues. The germline V gene has CDR1 GTSNPN and CDR2 SVGIG (reference sequence). The V gene lost 2 bases and the J gene lost 1 base, with 10 bases spanning the gap. Here the CDR3 reads CAWSSGRGTDTQYF. The CDR3 coding sequence is TGTGCCTGGAGTTCGGGACGAGGCACAGATACGCAGTATTTT.

This clonotype has at least ten counts. The V call is TRBV28, the J call TRBJ2-7, with D maybe TRBD1 (6 bases). The CDR3 sequence is 15 residues long. V lost 6 bases and J 2 bases, leaving 17 bases between the germline ends. Germline CDR1 and CDR2: MDHEN and SYDVKM. The CDR3 DNA reads as TGTGCCAGCAGGAACGACCCGGGACAAGCCTACGAGCAGTACTTC. This encodes CASRNDPGQAYEQYF.

The J gene is TRBJ2-7, the V gene TRBV9; 8 bases agree with TRBD2. This CDR3 has 15 amino acids. Germline CDR1 SGDLS, CDR2 YYNGEE. After removal of 0 bases from V and 3 bases from J, the junction contained 5 bases not matched to a gene. CDR3 in amino acids: CASSVEGGRSYEQYF. For the CDR3, the DNA is TGTGCCAGCAGCGTAGAAGGCGGGAGGAGCTACGAGCAGTACTTC.

The V and J genes are TRBV24-1 and TRBJ2-5; a weak D match, TRBD2 (6 bases). The CDR3 totals 16 residues. Per the germline V gene, CDR1 is KGHDR and CDR2 is SFDVKD. The V end lost 1 base, the J end lost 5 bases, and 16 bases lay between the germline ends. This chain's CDR3 is CATSDFKEGIGETQYF. The DNA for the CDR3 is TGTGCCACCAGTGATTTTAAGGAGGGAATCGGCGAGACCCAGTACTTC.

Details on this clonotype: A much larger clone lies a single base off, so this may be a read error. V usage is TRBV7-9 and J usage is TRBJ1-1; no clear D gene. The V gene's germline CDR1 is SEHNR and CDR2 FQNEAQ (reference sequence). This CDR3 contains 15 residues. The CDR3 region is CASSLLGFGNTESFF. In nucleotides, the CDR3 is TGTGCCAGCAGCTTACTGGGGTTCGGGAACACTGAATCTTTCTTT.

This clonotype showed up many times. The J gene is TRBJ2-7, the V gene TRBV7-3; D is possibly TRBD1 or TRBD2 (5 bases each). This CDR3 contains 12 residues. Germline CDR1 reads SGHTA; CDR2 reads FQGTGA. Trimming removed 2 bases at V and 5 bases at J, with 7 bases between. CDR3 nucleotides: TGTGCCAGCAGCTTAGAGGGACACGAGCAGTACTTC. Residues: CASSLEGHEQYF.

V usage is TRBV13 and J usage is TRBJ2-5, with 7 positions matching TRBD2. J was trimmed by 1 base and V by 5 bases; bases with no gene match: 10. Germline V gene lookup returns CDR1 PRHDT and CDR2 FYEKMQ (reference sequence). The CDR3 is made up of 16 amino acids. The CDR3 region is CASSRHSGGGQETQYF. The CDR3 coding sequence is TGTGCCAGCAGCCGGCACAGTGGGGGGGGCCAAGAGACCCAGTACTTC.

This clonotype has a count of ten or more. V gene TRBV28 combines with J gene TRBJ2-1, with TRBD1 identical over 7 bases. Germline CDR1 and CDR2: MDHEN and SYDVKM. The CDR3 has 16 residues. V shed 1 base and J 4 bases; nucleotides not matched to a gene: 7. DNA for the CDR3: TGTGCCAGCAGTTTATCTGAGGGGGCTGGGTACAATGAGCAGTTCTTC. Residues: CASSLSEGAGYNEQFF.

This clonotype was seen repeatedly, ten times or more. The V call is TRBV7-6, the J call TRBJ2-7, with 9 nucleotides matching TRBD1. V shed 1 base and J 1 base; nucleotides not matched to a gene: 2. The CDR3 extends over 15 amino acids. Germline V gene sequence: CDR1 SGHVS, CDR2 FNYEAQ. In DNA form, the CDR3 reads TGTGCCAGCAGCTTAGAAGGACAGGGGTCCTACGAGCAGTACTTC. It codes for CASSLEGQGSYEQYF.

The gene calls are TRBV3-1 and TRBJ1-1; D unclear. The germline V and J ends were trimmed by 4 bases and 10 bases, with 16 bases remaining between them. Germline CDR1 LGHDT, CDR2 YNNKEL (reference sequence). This CDR3 spans 13 amino acids. This CDR3 reads CASSPGRSSIAFF. CDR3 bases: TGTGCCAGCAGCCCAGGACGTTCGAGCATAGCTTTCTTT.